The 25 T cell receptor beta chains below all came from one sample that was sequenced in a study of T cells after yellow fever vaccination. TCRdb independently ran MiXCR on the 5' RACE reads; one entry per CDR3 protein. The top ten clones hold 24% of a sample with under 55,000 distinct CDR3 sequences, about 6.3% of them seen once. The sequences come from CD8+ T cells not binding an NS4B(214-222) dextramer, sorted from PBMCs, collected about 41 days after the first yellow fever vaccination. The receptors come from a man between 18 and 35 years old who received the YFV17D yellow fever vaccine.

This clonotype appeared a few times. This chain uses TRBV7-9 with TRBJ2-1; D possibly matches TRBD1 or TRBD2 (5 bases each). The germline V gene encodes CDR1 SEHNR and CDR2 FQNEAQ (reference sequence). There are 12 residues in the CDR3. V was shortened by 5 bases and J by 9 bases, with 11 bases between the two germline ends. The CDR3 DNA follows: TGTGCCAGCAGCACCGGGGCCCTTGAGCAGTTCTTC. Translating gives CASSTGALEQFF.

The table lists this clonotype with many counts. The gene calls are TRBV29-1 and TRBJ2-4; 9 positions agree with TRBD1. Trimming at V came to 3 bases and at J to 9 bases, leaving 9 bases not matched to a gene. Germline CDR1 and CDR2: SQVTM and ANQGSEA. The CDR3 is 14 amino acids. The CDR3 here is CSVDPGQGKGIQYF. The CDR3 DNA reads TGCAGCGTTGACCCGGGACAGGGAAAAGGCATTCAGTACTTC.

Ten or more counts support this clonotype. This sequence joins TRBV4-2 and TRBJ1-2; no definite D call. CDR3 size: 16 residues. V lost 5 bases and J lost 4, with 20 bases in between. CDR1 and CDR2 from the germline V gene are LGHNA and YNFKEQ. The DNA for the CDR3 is TGTGCCAGCAGCAAAAACCCCGGTGTGGCCGTCTATGGCTACACCTTC. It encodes CASSKNPGVAVYGYTF.

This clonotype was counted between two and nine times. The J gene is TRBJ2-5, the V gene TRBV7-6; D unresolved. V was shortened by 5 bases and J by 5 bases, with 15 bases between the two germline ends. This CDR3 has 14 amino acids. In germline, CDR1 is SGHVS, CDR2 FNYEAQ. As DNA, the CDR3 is TGTGCCAGCAGCCCAGTCCCCCAAGAGGAGACCCAGTACTTC. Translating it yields CASSPVPQEETQYF.

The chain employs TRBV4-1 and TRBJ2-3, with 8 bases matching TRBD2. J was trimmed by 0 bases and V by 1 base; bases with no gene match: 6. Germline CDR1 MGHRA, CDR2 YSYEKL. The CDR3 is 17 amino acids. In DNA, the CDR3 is TGCGCCAGCAGCCAAGGTCCGGGAGGGGGTAGCACAGATACGCAGTATTTT. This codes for CASSQGPGGGSTDTQYF.

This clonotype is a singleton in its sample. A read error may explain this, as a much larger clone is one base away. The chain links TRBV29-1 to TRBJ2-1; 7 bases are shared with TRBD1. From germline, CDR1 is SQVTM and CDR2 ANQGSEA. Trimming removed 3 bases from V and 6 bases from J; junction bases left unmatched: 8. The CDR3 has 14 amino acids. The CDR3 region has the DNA TGCAGCGTTGACCCCGGGCAGGGGGTCAATGAGCAGTTCTTC. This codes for CSVDPGQGVNEQFF.

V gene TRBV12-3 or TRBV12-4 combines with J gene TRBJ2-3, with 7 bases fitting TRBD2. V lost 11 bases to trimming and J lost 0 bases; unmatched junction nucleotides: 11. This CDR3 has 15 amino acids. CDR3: CASNPGGTSTDTQYF. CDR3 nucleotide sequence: TGTGCCTCCAATCCCGGGGGGACGAGCACAGATACGCAGTATTTT.

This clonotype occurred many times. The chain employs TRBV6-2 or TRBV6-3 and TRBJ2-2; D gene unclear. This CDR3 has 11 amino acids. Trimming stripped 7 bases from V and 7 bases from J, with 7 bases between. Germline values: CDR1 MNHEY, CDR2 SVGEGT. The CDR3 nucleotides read TGTGCCAGCACTATGGGCGGGGAGCTGTTTTTT. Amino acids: CASTMGGELFF.

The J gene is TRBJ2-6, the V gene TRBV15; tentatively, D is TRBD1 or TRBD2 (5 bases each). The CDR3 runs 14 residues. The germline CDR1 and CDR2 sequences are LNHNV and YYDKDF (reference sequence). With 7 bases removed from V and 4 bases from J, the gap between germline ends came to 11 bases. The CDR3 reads CATKVGVGANVLTF. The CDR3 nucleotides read TGTGCCACCAAAGTGGGGGTGGGGGCCAACGTCCTGACTTTC.

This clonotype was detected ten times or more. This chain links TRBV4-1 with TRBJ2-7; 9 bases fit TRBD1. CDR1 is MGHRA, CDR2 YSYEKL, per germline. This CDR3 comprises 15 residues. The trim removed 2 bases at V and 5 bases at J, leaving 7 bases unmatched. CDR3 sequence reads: CASSQWAGQGHEQYF. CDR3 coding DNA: TGCGCCAGCAGCCAATGGGCGGGACAGGGCCACGAGCAGTACTTC.

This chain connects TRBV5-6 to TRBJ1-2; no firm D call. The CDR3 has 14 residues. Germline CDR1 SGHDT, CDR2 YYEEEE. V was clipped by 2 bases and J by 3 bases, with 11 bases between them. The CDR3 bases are TGTGCCAGCAGCTTCCCGGGAACCTACTATGGCTACACCTTC. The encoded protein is CASSFPGTYYGYTF. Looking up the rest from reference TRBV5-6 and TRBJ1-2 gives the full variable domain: DAGVTQSPTHLIKTRGQQVTLRCSPKSGHDTVSWYQQALGQGPQFIFQYYEEEERQRGNFPDRFSGHQFPNYSSELNVNALLLGDSALYLCASSFPGTYYGYTFGSGTRLTVV.

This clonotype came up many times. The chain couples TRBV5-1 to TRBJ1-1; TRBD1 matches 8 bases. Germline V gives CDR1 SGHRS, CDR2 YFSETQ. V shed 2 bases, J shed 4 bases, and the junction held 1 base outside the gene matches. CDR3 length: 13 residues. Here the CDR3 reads CASSFRGPTEAFF. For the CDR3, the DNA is TGCGCCAGCAGCTTCAGGGGGCCCACTGAAGCTTTCTTT.

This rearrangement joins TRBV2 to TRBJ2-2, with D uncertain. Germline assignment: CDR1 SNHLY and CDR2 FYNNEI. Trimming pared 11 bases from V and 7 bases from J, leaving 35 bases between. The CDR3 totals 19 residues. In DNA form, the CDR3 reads TGTGCCTGCTGTTCCACATCCGGACCAACCCTAACTAAAGTCGGGGAGCTGTTTTTT. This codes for CACCSTSGPTLTKVGELFF.

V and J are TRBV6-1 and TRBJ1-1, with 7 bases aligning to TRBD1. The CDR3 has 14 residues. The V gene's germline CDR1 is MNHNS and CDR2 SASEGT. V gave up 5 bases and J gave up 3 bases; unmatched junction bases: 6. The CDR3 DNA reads TGTGCCAGCAGTAGGGACAGCCTATACACTGAAGCTTTCTTT. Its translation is CASSRDSLYTEAFF.

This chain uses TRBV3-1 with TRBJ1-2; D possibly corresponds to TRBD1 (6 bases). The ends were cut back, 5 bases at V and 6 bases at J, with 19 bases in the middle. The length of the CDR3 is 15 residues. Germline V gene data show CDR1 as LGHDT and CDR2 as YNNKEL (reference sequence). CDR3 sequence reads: CASSKLVRGPDGYTF. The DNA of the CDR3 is TGTGCCAGCAGCAAATTGGTCCGGGGGCCCGATGGCTACACCTTC.

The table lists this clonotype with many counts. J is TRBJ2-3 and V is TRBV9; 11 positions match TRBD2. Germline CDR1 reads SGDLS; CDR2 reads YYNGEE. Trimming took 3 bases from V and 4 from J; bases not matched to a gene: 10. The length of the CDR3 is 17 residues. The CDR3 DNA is TGTGCCAGCAGCGAACTAGCGGGGGTCAGGATTCCAGATACGCAGTATTTT. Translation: CASSELAGVRIPDTQYF. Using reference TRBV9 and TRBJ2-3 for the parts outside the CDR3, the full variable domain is DSGVTQTPKHLITATGQRVTLRCSPRSGDLSVYWYQQSLDQGLQFLIQYYNGEERAKGNILERFSAQQFPDLHSELNLSSLELGDSALYFCASSELAGVRIPDTQYFGPGTRLTVL.

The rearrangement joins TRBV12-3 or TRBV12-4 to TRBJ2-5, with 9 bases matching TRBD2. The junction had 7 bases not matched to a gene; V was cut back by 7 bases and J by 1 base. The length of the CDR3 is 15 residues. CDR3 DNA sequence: TGTGCCAGCACAGCGGCTAGCGGGGCCCAAGAGACCCAGTACTTC. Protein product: CASTAASGAQETQYF.

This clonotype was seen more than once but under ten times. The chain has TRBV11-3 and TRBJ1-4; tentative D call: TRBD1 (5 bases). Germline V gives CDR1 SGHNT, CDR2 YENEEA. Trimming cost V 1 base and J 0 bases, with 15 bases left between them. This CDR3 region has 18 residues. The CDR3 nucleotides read TGTGCCAGCAGCTTAGTAATCCGCCAGGGATCAACTAATGAAAAACTGTTTTTT. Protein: CASSLVIRQGSTNEKLFF.

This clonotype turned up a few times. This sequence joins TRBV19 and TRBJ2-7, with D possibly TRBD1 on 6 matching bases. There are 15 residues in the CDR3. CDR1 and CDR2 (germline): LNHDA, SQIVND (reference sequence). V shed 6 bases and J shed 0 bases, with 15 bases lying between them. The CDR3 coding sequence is TGTGCCAGTAGACAAACAGGGATCAGCTCCTACGAGCAGTACTTC. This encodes CASRQTGISSYEQYF. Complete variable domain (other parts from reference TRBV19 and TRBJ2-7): DGGITQSPKYLFRKEGQNVTLSCEQNLNHDAMYWYRQDPGQGLRLIYYSQIVNDFQKGDIAEGYSVSREKKESFPLTVTSAQKNPTAFYLCASRQTGISSYEQYFGPGTRLTVT.

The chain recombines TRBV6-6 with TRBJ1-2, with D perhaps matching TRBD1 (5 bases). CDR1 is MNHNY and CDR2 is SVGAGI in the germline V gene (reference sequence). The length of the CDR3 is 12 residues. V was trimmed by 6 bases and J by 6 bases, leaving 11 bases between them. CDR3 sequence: CASRRGENGYTF. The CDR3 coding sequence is TGTGCCAGCAGACGGGGGGAAAATGGCTACACCTTC.

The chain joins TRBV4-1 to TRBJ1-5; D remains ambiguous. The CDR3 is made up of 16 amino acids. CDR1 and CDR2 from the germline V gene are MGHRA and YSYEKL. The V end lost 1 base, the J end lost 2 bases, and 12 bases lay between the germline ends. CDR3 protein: CASSQGAGGRNQPQHF. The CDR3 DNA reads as TGCGCCAGCAGCCAAGGGGCAGGCGGTCGCAATCAGCCCCAGCATTTT.

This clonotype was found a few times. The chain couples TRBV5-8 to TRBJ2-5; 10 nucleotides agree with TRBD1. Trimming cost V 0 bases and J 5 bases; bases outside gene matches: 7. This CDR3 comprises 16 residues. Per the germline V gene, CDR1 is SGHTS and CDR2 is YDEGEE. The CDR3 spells CASSLGFRTGGETQYF. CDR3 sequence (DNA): TGTGCCAGCAGCTTGGGGTTCCGGACAGGGGGTGAGACCCAGTACTTC.

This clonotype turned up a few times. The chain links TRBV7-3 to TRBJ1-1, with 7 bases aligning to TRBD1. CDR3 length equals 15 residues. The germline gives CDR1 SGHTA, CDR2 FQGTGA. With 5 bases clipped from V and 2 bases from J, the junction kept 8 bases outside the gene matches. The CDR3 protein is CASSPNRGLNTEAFF. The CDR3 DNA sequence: TGTGCCAGCAGCCCAAACAGGGGACTCAACACTGAAGCTTTCTTT.

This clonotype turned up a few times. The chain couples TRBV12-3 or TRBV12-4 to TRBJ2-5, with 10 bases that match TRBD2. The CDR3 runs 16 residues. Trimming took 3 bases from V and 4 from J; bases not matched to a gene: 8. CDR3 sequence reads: CASSFLAGEVGETQYF. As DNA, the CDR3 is TGTGCCAGCAGTTTCCTAGCGGGGGAGGTGGGAGAGACCCAGTACTTC.

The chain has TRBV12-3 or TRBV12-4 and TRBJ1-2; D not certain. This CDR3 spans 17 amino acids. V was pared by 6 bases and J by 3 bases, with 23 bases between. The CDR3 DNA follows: TGTGCCAGCAGCCCGAGGGTACAATTTGCCGGATACTATGGCTACACCTTC. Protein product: CASSPRVQFAGYYGYTF.